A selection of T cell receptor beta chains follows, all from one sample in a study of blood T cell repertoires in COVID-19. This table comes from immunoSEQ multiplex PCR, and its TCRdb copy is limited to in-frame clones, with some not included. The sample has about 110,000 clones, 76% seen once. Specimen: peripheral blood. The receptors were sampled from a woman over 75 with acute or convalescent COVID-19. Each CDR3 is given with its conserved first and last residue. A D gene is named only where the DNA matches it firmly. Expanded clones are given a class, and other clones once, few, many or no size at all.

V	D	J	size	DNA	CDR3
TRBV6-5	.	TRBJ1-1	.	TGTGCCACCAAAAGGGGTGGGGCTGAAGCTTTCTTT	CATKRGGAEAFF
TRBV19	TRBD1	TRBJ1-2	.	TGTGCCAGCGACCCGGGACAGGGAGGGGTCTATGGCTACACCTTC	CASDPGQGGVYGYTF
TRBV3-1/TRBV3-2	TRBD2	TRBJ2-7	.	TGTGCCAGCAGCCAATGGACTAGCCGCACCTACGAGCAGTACTTC	CASSQWTSRTYEQYF
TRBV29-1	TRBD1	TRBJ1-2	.	TGCAGCGTTGCTAAGGGGCAGGGGGACTATGGCTACACCTTC	CSVAKGQGDYGYTF
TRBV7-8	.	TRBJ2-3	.	TGTGCCAGCAGCCCCCGGTTACAGGGAGATAGCACAGATACGCAGTATTTT	CASSPRLQGDSTDTQYF
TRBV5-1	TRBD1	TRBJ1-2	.	TGCGCCAGCAGTCAGGACAGGGCACCCGGGGACTATGGCTACACCTTC	CASSQDRAPGDYGYTF
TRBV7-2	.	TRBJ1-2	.	TGTGCCAGCAGCTTAGCGCTCACAGAGGGCTACACCTTC	CASSLALTEGYTF
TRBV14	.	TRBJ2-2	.	TGTGCCAGCAGCCAAGGGCCTCGACGGACTCTTACCGGGGAGCTGTTTTTT	CASSQGPRRTLTGELFF
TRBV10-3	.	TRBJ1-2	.	TGTGCCATCAGTGACGGCAGTAGCGGTGGCTACACCTTC	CAISDGSSGGYTF
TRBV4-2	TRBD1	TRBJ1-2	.	TGTGCCAGCAGCCAAGTCCCGACAGGGCAGAACACCTTC	CASSQVPTGQNTF
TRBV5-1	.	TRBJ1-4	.	TGCGCCAGCCCCGGGGGGGCCTACGATGAAAAACTGTTTTTT	CASPGGAYDEKLFF
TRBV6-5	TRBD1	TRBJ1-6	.	TGTGCCAGCAGTTGGGACAGGGATTCACCCCTCCACTTT	CASSWDRDSPLHF
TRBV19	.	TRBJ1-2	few	TGTGCCAGTACGCAAGTCAACAGTTATGGAGGCTACACCTTC	CASTQVNSYGGYTF
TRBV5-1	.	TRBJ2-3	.	TGCGCCAGCAGCTTGGCCAAGACTAGAGGCGCGGGAGATACGCAGTATTTT	CASSLAKTRGAGDTQYF
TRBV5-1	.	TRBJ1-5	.	TGCGCCAGCAGCTTGATGCTAGGGGACAAGCCCCAGCATTTT	CASSLMLGDKPQHF
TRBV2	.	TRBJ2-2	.	TGTGCCAGCAGGGCCGACATCACGAACACCGGGGAGCTGTTTTTT	CASRADITNTGELFF
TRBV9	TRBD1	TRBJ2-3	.	TGTGCCAGCAGCGTGTTGGGACAGGTAGAGCGAGATACGCAGTATTTT	CASSVLGQVERDTQYF
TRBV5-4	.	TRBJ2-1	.	TGTGCCAGCGCAGACAGGGAGGCCTACAATGAGCAGTTCTTC	CASADREAYNEQFF
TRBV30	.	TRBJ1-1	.	TGTGCCTGGAGTGGGCAGGGTCGAGGTTTCTTT	CAWSGQGRGFF
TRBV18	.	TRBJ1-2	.	TGTGCCAGCTCACCAGAAACAGTTGACTATGGCTACACCTTC	CASSPETVDYGYTF
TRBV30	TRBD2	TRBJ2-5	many	TGTGCCTGGAGAAGGTGGGAGGGCCTACAAGAGACCCAGTACTTC	CAWRRWEGLQETQYF
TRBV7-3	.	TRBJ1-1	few	TGTGCCAGCAGCTTTGAGGGGAACACTGAAGCTTTCTTT	CASSFEGNTEAFF
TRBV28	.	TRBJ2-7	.	TGTGCCAGCCGCGGAGAGCTTTACGAGCAGTACTTC	CASRGELYEQYF
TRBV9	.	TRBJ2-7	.	TGTGCCAGCAGCGTAATGGCGGGGAGCTCCTACGAGCAGTACTTC	CASSVMAGSSYEQYF
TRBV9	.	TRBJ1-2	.	TGTGCCAGCAGCGTAGTTCTCGGAGTCTACACCTTC	CASSVVLGVYTF
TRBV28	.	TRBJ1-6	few	TGTGCCGCAGACTCGTACGGGGGGAAGGATTCACCCCTCCACTTT	CAADSYGGKDSPLHF
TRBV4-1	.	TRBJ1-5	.	TGCGCCAGCAGCCCTAGCCTAAACCGGGGATTGGGCGGCAATCAGCCCCAGCATTTT	CASSPSLNRGLGGNQPQHF
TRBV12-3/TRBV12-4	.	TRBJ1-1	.	TGTGCCAGCACAGCTCTTCAGGACACTGAAGCTTTCTTT	CASTALQDTEAFF
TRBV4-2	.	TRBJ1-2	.	TGTGCCAGCAGCCAAGATGAGGCGGTTTACTATGGCTACACCTTC	CASSQDEAVYYGYTF
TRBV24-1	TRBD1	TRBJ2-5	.	TGTGCCACCAGTGACACGTACAGGGGGATGATCGAGACCCAGTACTTC	CATSDTYRGMIETQYF
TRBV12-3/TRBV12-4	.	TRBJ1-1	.	TGTGCCAGCAGTTTCACCGGGGACACTGAAGCTTTCTTT	CASSFTGDTEAFF
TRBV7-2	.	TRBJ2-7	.	TGTGCCAGCAGCTTAACTCGCGCCGGGGAGCAGTACTTC	CASSLTRAGEQYF
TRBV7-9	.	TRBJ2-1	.	TGTGCCAGCAGTTCGACCCTTGACGCGGCAGATGAGCAGTTCTTC	CASSSTLDAADEQFF
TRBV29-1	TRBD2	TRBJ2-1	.	TGCAGCGTTGAAGAAGTCCTAGCGGGGAATAGAGGGGGCAATGAGCAGTTCTTC	CSVEEVLAGNRGGNEQFF
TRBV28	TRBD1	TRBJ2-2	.	TGTGCCAGCAGCCTCTTTATCTCGGCACAGGGGTCCACCGGGGAGCTGTTTTTT	CASSLFISAQGSTGELFF
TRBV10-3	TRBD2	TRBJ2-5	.	TGTGCCATCAGTGAGTCGACTAGCGGTCAAGAGACCCAGTACTTC	CAISESTSGQETQYF
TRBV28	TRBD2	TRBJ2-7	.	TGTGCCAGCAACCCAGCGGGGACCTACGAGCAGTACTTC	CASNPAGTYEQYF
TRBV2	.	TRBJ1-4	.	TGTGCCGGGGGCAGTTCAACTAATGAAAAACTGTTTTTT	CAGGSSTNEKLFF
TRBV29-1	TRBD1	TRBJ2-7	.	TGCAGCGTTGGAGTAGGGCAGGGGGCCTACGAGCAGTACTTC	CSVGVGQGAYEQYF
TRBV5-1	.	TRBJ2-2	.	TGCGCCAGCAGCTTGGGGGTTCGGGGAGTCACCGGGGAGCTGTTTTTT	CASSLGVRGVTGELFF
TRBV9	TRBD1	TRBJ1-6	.	TGTGCCAGCAGCGTAGCTGGAGGGGGCAGGTCCTATAATTCACCCCTCCACTTT	CASSVAGGGRSYNSPLHF
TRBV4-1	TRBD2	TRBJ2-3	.	TGCGCCAGCAGTTTCGGGGGGGCCACGCAGTATTTT	CASSFGGATQYF
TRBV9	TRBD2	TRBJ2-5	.	TGTGCCAGCAGCGCCGCGGGAGAATCCCCCTCAGAGACCCAGTACTTC	CASSAAGESPSETQYF
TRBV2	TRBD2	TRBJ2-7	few	TGTGCCAGCGGCGCGGGAGGGGTTAGCTACGAGCAGTACTTC	CASGAGGVSYEQYF
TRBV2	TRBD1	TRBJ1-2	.	TGTGCCAGCAGACCCGACAGGGCGCTCTATGGCTACACCTTC	CASRPDRALYGYTF
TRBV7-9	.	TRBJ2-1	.	TGTGCCAGCAGCCCCCAGCTAGCCTCGAATGAGCAGTTCTTC	CASSPQLASNEQFF
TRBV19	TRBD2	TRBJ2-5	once	TGTGCCAGTAGTATACCCCCAGGGGTAGCGGGGGTCCAAGAGACCCAGTACTTC	CASSIPPGVAGVQETQYF
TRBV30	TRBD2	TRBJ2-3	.	TGTGCCTGGACTTCCGGACTAGCGGTCACAGATACGCAGTATTTT	CAWTSGLAVTDTQYF
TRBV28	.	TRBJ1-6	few	TGTGCCAGCAGTCGGTTAAATAATTCACCCCTCCACTTT	CASSRLNNSPLHF
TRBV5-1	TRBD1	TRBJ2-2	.	TGCGCCAGCAGCCCCGGGACAGCGAACACCGGGGAGCTGTTTTTT	CASSPGTANTGELFF
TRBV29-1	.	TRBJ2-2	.	TGCAGCGTTGAAGGGGGCGAGTTCCGTACCGGGGAGCTGTTTTTT	CSVEGGEFRTGELFF
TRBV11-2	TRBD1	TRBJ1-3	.	TGTGCCAGCAGCAAGGGACAGGCCTTCTCTGGAAACACCATATATTTT	CASSKGQAFSGNTIYF
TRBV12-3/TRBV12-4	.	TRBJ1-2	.	TGTGCCAGCAGTATAAGCTGGACTGGGGGCTACACCTTC	CASSISWTGGYTF
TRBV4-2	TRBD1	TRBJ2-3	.	TGTGCCAGCAACCCCTTCGGGACAGCCACAGATACGCAGTATTTT	CASNPFGTATDTQYF
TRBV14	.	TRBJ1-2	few	TGTGCCAGCAGCCAAAACAGGGCCGGGACATATGGCTACACCTTC	CASSQNRAGTYGYTF
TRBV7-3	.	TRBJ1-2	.	TGTGCCAGCAGCACCGGGACTGGGGCGGGCTACACCTTC	CASSTGTGAGYTF
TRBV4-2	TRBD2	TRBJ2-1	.	TGTGCCAGCAGCCAAACCGGGACTAGGGACTACAATGAGCAGTTCTTC	CASSQTGTRDYNEQFF
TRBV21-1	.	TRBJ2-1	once	TGTGCCAGCAGCTCCTTCCGTGGCGGGGGGTTTAATGAGCAGTTCTTC	CASSSFRGGGFNEQFF
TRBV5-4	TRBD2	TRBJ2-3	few	TGTGCCAGCAGCTTGGGTGGCGGGAGGAGCACAGATACGCAGTATTTT	CASSLGGGRSTDTQYF
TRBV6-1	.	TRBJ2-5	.	TGTGCCAGCAGGGAAGGGACACTGCTAGAGACCCAGTACTTC	CASREGTLLETQYF